The entry below gives a single T cell receptor (beta chain) sequence along with its context. The authors' processing: The authors estimated nucleated cell counts from reference gene primer amplification. TCRdb keeps only in-frame clones here, not all; method: immunoSEQ multiplex PCR. That table furnishes V, J and clone size, whereas the DNA furnished D and trimming. The sample holds roughly 40,000 clones, roughly 87% seen once. This specimen belongs to a study of blood T cell repertoires in COVID-19. Across the whole study: Researchers got acute and convalescent COVID-19 samples from the United States, Italy and Spain. In each case, the material was cDNA or gDNA derived from T cells, B-cell-depleted T cells, or PBMCs.

This CDR3 is built from 14 residues. Germline V gene lookup returns CDR1 SGHVS and CDR2 FQNEAQ. The V end lost 5 bases, the J end lost 3 bases, and 13 bases lay between the germline ends. Sequenced input: peripheral blood. The rearrangement links TRBV7-8 to TRBJ1-1; D call uncertain. The TCR originated in a human donor in a cohort sampled during active COVID-19. For the CDR3, the DNA is TGTGCCAGCAGCATATCCGGAGGTGACACTGAAGCTTTCTTT. Residues: CASSISGGDTEAFF.